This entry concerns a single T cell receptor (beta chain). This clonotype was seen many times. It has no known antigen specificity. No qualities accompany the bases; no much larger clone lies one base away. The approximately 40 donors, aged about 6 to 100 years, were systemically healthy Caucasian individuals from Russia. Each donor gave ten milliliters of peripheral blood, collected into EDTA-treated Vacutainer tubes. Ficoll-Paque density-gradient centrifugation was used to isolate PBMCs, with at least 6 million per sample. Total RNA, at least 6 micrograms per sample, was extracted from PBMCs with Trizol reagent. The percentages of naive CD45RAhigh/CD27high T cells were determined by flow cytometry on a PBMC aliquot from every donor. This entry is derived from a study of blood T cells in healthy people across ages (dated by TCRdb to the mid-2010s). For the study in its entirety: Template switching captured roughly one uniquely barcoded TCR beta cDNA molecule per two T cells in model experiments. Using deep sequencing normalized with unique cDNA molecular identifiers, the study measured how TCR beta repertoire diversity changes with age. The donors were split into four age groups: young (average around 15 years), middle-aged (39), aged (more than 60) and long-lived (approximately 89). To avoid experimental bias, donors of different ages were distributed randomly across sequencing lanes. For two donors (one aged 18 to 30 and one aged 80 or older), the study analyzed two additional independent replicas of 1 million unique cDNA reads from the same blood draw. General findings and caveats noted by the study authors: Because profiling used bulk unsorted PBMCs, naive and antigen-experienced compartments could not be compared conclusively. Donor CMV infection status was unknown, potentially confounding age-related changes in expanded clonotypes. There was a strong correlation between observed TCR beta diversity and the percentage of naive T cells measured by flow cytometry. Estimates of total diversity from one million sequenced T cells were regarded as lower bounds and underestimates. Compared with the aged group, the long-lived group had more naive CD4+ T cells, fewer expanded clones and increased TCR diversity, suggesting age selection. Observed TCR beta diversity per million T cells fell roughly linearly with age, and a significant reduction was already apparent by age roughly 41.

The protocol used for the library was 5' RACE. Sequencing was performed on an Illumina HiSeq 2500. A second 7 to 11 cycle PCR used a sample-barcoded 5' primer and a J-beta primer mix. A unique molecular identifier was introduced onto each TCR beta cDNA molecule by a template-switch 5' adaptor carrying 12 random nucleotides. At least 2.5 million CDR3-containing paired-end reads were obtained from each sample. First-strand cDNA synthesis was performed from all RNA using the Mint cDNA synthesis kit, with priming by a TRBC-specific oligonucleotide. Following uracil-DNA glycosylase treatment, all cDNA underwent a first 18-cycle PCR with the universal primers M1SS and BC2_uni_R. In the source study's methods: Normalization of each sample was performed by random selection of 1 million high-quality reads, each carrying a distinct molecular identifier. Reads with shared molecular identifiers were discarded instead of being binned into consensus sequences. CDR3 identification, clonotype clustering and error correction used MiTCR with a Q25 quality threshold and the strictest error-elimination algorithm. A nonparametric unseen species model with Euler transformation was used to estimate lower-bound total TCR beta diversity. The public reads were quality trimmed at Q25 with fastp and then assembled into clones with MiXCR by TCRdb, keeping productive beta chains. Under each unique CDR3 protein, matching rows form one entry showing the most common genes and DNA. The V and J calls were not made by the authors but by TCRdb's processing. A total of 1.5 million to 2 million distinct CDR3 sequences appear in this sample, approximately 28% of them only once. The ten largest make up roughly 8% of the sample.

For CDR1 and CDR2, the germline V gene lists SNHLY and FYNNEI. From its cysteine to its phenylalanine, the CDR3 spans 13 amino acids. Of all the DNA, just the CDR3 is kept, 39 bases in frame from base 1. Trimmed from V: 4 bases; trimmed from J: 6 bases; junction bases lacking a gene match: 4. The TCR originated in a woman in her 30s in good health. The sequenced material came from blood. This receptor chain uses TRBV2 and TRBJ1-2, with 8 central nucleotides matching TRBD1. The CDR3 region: CASSAGGSHGYTF. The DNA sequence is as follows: TGTGCCAGCAGTGCAGGGGGCTCCCATGGCTACACCTTC.